This TCR beta chain stems from a study of tumor-infiltrating lymphocytes in primary liver carcinoma. Total RNA (around 0.45 ug) served as template for TCR beta cDNA synthesis primed by a constant-region primer. ARM-PCR was slightly modified, and three nested multiplex PCR rounds with it gave rise to the TCR beta libraries. It was with TRBV1-TRBV30 forward primers and a C-beta reverse primer that the first two PCR rounds were run, at 10 to 11 cycles each. TCRdb processed the multiplex PCR reads anew with MiXCR; each CDR3 protein has one entry. This sample carries roughly 49,000 distinct CDR3 sequences, around 64% of them seen once, and the ten largest clones take just under 30%. Germline V gene lookup returns CDR1 SGHAT and CDR2 FQNNGV. CDR3 length equals 18 residues. Co-extraction of both nucleic acids (RNA and DNA) used about 19-33 mg of unsorted bulk tissue.

The clonotype originates from a man aged 40-49 years with primary liver carcinoma and hepatitis B virus infection. The chain carries TRBV11-2 and TRBJ2-7; 15 nucleotides line up with TRBD2. Sequencing was done on a sample of liver tumor tissue from sampling region 5. Subset: tumor region T5, tumor centre. The CDR3 sequence is CASGLSVGLAGGGYEQYF. Written as DNA, the CDR3 is TGTGCTAGTGGCTTATCCGTTGGACTAGCGGGAGGGGGGTACGAGCAGTACTTC.